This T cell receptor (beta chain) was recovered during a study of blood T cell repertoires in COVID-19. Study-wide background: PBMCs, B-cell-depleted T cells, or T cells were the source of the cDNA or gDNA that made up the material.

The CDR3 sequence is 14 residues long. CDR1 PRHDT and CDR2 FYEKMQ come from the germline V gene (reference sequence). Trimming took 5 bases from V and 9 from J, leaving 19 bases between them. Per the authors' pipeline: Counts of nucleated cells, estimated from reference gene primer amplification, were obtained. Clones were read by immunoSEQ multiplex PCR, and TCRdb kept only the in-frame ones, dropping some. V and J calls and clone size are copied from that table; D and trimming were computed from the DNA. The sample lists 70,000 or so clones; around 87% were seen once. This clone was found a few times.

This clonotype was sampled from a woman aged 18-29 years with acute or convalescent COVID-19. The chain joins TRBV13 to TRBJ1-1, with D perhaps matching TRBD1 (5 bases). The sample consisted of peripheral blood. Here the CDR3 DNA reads TGTGCCAGCAGCCTTGGGGCCGGAAGTCCACAAGCTTTCTTT. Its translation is CASSLGAGSPQAFF.